Listed here are 13 T cell receptor beta chains from one sample, sequenced in a study of T cell responses to AZD1222 COVID-19 vaccine. Measured with immunoSEQ multiplex PCR; TCRdb has only the in-frame clones, and not every one. The sample holds 110,000 or so clones, roughly 86% seen once. The sample was peripheral blood, taken 28 days after the second AZD1222 dose. All receptors derive from an adult who received the AZD1222 COVID-19 vaccine.

The CDR3 DNA sequence: TGTGCCTGGGCCTATGGACTGGACTCCTACAATGAGCAGTTCTTC. Its translation: CAWAYGLDSYNEQFF. The rearrangement uses TRBV30 and TRBJ2-1, with a weak D call TRBD2 (5 bases). CDR1 is GTSNPN, CDR2 SVGIG, per germline (reference sequence). This CDR3 has 15 amino acids. Deletions cut 5 bases from V and 0 bases from J, with 14 bases between.

This chain connects TRBV5-4 to TRBJ1-2; possibly TRBD1 for D (6 bases). The V end lost 4 bases, the J end lost 0 bases, and 13 bases lay between the germline ends. The CDR3 contains 15 residues. Germline lookup yields CDR1 SGHNT and CDR2 YYREEE (reference sequence). Here the CDR3 reads CASSIGQTSNYGYTF. DNA of the CDR3: TGTGCCAGCAGCATCGGACAGACTTCTAACTATGGCTACACCTTC.

The rearrangement uses TRBV6-1 and TRBJ2-1; D perhaps matches TRBD2 (6 bases). CDR1 is MNHNS and CDR2 is SASEGT in the germline V gene. The CDR3 is 16 residues long. Trimming shortened V by 2 bases and J by 0 bases, and 11 bases separated the two germline ends. The CDR3 DNA is TGTGCCAGCAGTGAAAGGAGCGGGCGCTCCTACAATGAGCAGTTCTTC. Its protein is CASSERSGRSYNEQFF.

There are a few counts of this clone. This chain uses TRBV19 with TRBJ1-6; D ambiguous. The CDR3 totals 13 residues. Germline V lookup: CDR1 LNHDA, CDR2 SQIVND (reference sequence). V lost 7 bases and J lost 4, with 8 bases in between. The DNA of the CDR3 is TGTGCCAGTAAGGAAGATTATAATTCACCCCTCCACTTT. This translates into CASKEDYNSPLHF.

This clone appeared a few times. This chain connects TRBV6-4 to TRBJ2-6; D gene unclear. Trimming took 2 bases from V and 0 from J, leaving 2 bases between them. CDR1 is MRHNA, CDR2 SNTAGT, per germline. The CDR3 extends over 14 amino acids. CDR3 in amino acids: CASSDNSGANVLTF. The CDR3 nucleotides are TGTGCCAGCAGTGACAACTCTGGGGCCAACGTCCTGACTTTC.

CDR3 nucleotides: TGTGCCAGCAGTTACACGGGGGAAGGGAACTATGGCTACACCTTC. It yields the protein CASSYTGEGNYGYTF. This chain connects TRBV6-5 to TRBJ1-2; TRBD1 is a possible D gene (5 bases). The CDR3 length is 15 residues. With 2 bases removed from V and 2 bases from J, the gap between germline ends came to 12 bases. Germline values: CDR1 MNHEY, CDR2 SVGAGI.

The chain uses TRBV10-3 and TRBJ2-5; TRBD2 aligns across 10 bases. The CDR3 has 16 amino acids. V lost 3 bases to trimming and J lost 2 bases; unmatched junction nucleotides: 6. Per the germline V gene, CDR1 is ENHRY and CDR2 is SYGVKD. The CDR3: CAISESAGGAQETQYF. CDR3 DNA: TGTGCCATCAGTGAATCAGCGGGGGGGGCTCAAGAGACCCAGTACTTC.

The rearrangement links TRBV7-9 to TRBJ1-6, with D possibly TRBD1 on 5 matching bases. Germline CDR1 SEHNR, CDR2 FQNEAQ (reference sequence). This CDR3 has 12 residues. The germline V and J ends were trimmed by 6 bases and 10 bases, with 10 bases remaining between them. CDR3 sequence: CASREGQSPLHF. DNA for the CDR3: TGTGCCAGCAGGGAGGGGCAATCACCCCTCCACTTT.

The chain uses TRBV7-2 and TRBJ1-6; no clear D gene. The CDR3 is 14 amino acids. The V end lost 2 bases, the J end lost 8 bases, and 10 bases lay between the germline ends. CDR1 is SGHTA and CDR2 is FQGNSA in the germline V gene. CDR3 coding DNA: TGTGCCAGCAGCTTACTGTCAGAAGATTCACCCCTCCACTTT. Encoded protein: CASSLLSEDSPLHF.

The genes are TRBV5-5 and TRBJ2-3; the D is unclear. This CDR3 spans 15 amino acids. Germline lookup yields CDR1 SGHKS and CDR2 YYEKEE (reference sequence). V lost 1 base and J 0 bases, leaving 9 bases between the germline ends. CDR3 sequence reads: CASSLSPLSTDTQYF. CDR3 in DNA: TGTGCCAGCAGCTTGTCACCGCTGAGCACAGATACGCAGTATTTT.

V is TRBV27 and J is TRBJ1-2, with D unresolved. The CDR3 consists of 13 residues. The germline gives CDR1 MNHEY, CDR2 SMNVEV (reference sequence). V lost 6 bases, J lost 5 bases, and 13 bases lay in between. DNA of the CDR3: TGTGCCAGCAGCCCAGAGGCTTTATATGGCTACACCTTC. This gives the protein CASSPEALYGYTF.

The CDR3 nucleotides read TGTGCCAGCAGCCAGGCTACCCGTCTATTGAGCTCTGGAAACACCATATATTTT. It yields the protein CASSQATRLLSSGNTIYF. The rearrangement links TRBV14 to TRBJ1-3; no clear D. Germline CDR1 and CDR2: SGHDN and FVKESK. This CDR3 is built from 18 residues. The germline V and J ends were trimmed by 3 bases and 0 bases, with 18 bases remaining between them.

CDR3 region: CAWSVGGTEAFF. CDR3 DNA: TGTGCCTGGAGTGTCGGGGGAACTGAAGCTTTCTTT. This sequence joins TRBV30 and TRBJ1-1, with a possible D match to TRBD1 (5 bases). Trimming took 0 bases from V and 5 from J, leaving 7 bases between them. This CDR3 spans 12 amino acids. Germline CDR1 GTSNPN, CDR2 SVGIG (reference sequence).